This entry describes one T cell receptor beta chain. Antigen: not known. The CDR3 is made up of 14 amino acids. The V end lost 5 bases, the J end lost 0 bases, and 8 bases lay between the germline ends. Germline-derived CDR1 and CDR2 are MNHEY and SVGEGT. TCRdb recomputed calls from the reads with MiXCR, one row per CDR3 protein. Among around 450,000 distinct CDR3 sequences, roughly 30% were seen once, and the ten largest hold approximately 13%. This specimen belongs to a study of T cell repertoires in cytomegalovirus infection. Across the study: An indication of both CMV infection and matching HLA type came from public TCR beta signatures. Notes on the study in general: Summed frequency of shared TCR beta families picked out CMV carriers who also had the relevant HLA. HLA-C-restricted CMV clonotypes gave the most frequent clonotype in two of eight donors.

The source material was PBMCs. This receptor was identified in a human donor in good health (CMV status not recorded). Some clones in this sample may be carry-over from other donors' samples. The gene calls are TRBV6-2 or TRBV6-3 and TRBJ2-1; D possibly corresponds to TRBD2 (6 bases). CDR3 region: CASSRGSSYNEQFF. The CDR3 DNA reads TGTGCCAGCAGTCGGGGGAGCTCCTACAATGAGCAGTTCTTC.